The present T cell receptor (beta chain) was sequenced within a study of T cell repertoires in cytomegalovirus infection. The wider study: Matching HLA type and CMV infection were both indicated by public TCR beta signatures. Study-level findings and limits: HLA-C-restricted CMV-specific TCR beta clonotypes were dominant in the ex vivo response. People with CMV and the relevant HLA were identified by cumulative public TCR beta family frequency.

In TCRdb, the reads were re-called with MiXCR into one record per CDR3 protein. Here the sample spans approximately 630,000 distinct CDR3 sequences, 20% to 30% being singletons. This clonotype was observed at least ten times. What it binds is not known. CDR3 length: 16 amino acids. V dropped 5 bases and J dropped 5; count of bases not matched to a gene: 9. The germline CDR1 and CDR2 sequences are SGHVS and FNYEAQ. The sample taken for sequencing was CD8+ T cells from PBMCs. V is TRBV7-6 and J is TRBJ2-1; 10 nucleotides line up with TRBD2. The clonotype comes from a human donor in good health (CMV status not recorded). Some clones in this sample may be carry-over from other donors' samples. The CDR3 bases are TGTGCCAGCAGCCAGAGGGCTAGCGGGGGAAACAATGAGCAGTTCTTC. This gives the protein CASSQRASGGNNEQFF.